The T cell receptor (beta chain) under discussion was sequenced for a study of shared clonotypes between healthy human individuals. It was roughly 200 ng DNA, 25,000 to 35,000 T cell genomes, that sorted-subset replicate PCRs used. In the original processing: Sequence data from immunoSEQ were junction-only and lacked quality scores; consequently, filtering differed. The assay was immunoSEQ multiplex PCR, and TCRdb's table has in-frame clones only and misses some. Clonal size and the V and J genes are those of that table, whereas D and trimming came from the DNA. Seen here are under 700,000 clones, approximately 96% observed once, and the top ten hold over 0.1%. CD45RO-negative CD8 cells positively selected for CCR7 made up the naive population, which excluded terminally differentiated effector memory CD45RA+ cells. None of the donors, who were healthy HIV-negative adults, had recently had acute infections or vaccinations.

The sequence was obtained from a woman in her twenties or thirties in good health. Sequenced material: naive CD8+ T cells sorted from blood.

In DNA form, the CDR3 reads TGTGCCAGCAGTGACTGGGACTACGAAGAGACCCAGTACTTC. Protein: CASSDWDYEETQYF. The chain links TRBV2 to TRBJ2-5; 7 nucleotides match TRBD2. The length of the CDR3 is 14 residues. Germline V gene lookup returns CDR1 SNHLY and CDR2 FYNNEI. The junction had 4 bases not matched to a gene; V was cut back by 3 bases and J by 3 bases.